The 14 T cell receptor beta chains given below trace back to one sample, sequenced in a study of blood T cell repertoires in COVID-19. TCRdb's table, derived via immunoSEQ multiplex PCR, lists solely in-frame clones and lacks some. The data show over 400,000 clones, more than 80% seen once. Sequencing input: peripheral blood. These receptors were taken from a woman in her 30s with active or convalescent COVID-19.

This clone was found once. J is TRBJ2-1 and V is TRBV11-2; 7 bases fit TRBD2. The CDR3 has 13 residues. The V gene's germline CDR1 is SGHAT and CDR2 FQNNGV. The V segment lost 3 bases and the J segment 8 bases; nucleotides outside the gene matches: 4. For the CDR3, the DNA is TGTGCCAGCAGCTTTGGCGGGGGAGATGAGCAGTTCTTC. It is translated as CASSFGGGDEQFF.

Here the CDR3 DNA reads TGTGCCAGCAGCGTGACAATGACCTATGGCTACACCTTC. It translates to CASSVTMTYGYTF. The V gene is TRBV5-6, the J gene TRBJ1-2; D is uncertain. The CDR3 runs to 13 residues. Trimming removed 4 bases from V and 4 bases from J, with 11 bases in between. The germline V gene encodes CDR1 SGHDT and CDR2 YYEEEE.

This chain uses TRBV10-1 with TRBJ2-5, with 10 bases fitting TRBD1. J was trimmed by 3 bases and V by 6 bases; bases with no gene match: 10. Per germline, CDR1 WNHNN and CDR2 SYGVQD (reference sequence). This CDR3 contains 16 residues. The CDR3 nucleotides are TGCGCCAGCAGAAGCTTCGGGACAGGGGAAAAAGAGACCCAGTACTTC. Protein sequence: CASRSFGTGEKETQYF.

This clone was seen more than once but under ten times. Written as DNA, the CDR3 is TGTGCCAGCAGCCAAGCCATCTCCTACGAGCAGTACTTC. Amino acid sequence: CASSQAISYEQYF. The J gene is TRBJ2-7, the V gene TRBV3-1 (or the pseudogene TRBV3-2), with D unresolved. The CDR3 has 13 amino acids. CDR1 and CDR2 (germline): LGHDT, YNNKEL (reference sequence). V lost 1 base, J lost 0 bases, and 4 bases lay in between.

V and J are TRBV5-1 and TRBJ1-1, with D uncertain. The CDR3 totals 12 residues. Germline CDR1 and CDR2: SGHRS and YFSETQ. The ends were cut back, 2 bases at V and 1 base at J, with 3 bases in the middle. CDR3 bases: TGCGCCAGCAGCTTCGGGAACACTGAAGCTTTCTTT. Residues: CASSFGNTEAFF.

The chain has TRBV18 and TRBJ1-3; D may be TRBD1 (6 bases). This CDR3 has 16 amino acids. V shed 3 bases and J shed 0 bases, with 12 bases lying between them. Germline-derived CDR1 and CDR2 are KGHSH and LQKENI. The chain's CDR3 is CASSPMTGPSGNTIYF. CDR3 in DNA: TGTGCCAGCTCACCGATGACAGGCCCCTCTGGAAACACCATATATTTT.

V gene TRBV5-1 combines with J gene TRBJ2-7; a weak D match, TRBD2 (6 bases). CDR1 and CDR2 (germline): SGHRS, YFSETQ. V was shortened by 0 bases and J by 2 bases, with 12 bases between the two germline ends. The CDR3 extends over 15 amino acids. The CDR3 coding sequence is TGCGCCAGCAGCTTGGAGGTCTCGGGAGCCTACGAGCAGTACTTC. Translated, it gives CASSLEVSGAYEQYF. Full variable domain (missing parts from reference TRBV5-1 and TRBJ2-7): KAGVTQTPRYLIKTRGQQVTLSCSPISGHRSVSWYQQTPGQGLQFLFEYFSETQRNKGNFPGRFSGRQFSNSRSEMNVSTLELGDSALYLCASSLEVSGAYEQYFGPGTRLTVT.

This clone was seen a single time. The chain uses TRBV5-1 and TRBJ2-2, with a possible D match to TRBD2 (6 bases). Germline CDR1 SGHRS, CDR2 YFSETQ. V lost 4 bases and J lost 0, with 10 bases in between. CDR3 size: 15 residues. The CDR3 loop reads CASSDSGANTGELFF. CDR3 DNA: TGCGCCAGCAGCGATAGCGGAGCGAACACCGGGGAGCTGTTTTTT.

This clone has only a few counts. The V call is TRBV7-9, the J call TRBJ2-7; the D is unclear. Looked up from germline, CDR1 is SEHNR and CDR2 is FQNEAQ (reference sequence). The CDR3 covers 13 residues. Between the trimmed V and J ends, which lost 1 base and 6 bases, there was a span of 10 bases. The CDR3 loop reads CASSLDPGSEQYF. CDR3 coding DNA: TGTGCCAGCAGCTTAGACCCAGGCTCCGAGCAGTACTTC.

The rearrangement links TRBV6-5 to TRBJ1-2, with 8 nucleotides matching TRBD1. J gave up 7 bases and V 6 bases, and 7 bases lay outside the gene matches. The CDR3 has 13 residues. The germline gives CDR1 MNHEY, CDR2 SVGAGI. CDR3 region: CASRFTGGSGYTF. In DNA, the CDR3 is TGTGCCAGCAGATTTACAGGGGGAAGTGGCTACACCTTC.

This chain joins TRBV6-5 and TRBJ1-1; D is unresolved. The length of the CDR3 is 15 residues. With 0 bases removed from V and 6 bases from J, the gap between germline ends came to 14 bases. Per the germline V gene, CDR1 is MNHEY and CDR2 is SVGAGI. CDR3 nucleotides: TGTGCCAGCAGTTACTCGGCGGGGAAGGGAGCTGAAGCTTTCTTT. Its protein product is CASSYSAGKGAEAFF.

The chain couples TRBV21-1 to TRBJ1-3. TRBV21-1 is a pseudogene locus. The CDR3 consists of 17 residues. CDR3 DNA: TGTGCCAGCTCCGAGGAGGGGCCAGCGGTCGGAGGAAACACCATATATTTT. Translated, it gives CASSEEGPAVGGNTIYF.

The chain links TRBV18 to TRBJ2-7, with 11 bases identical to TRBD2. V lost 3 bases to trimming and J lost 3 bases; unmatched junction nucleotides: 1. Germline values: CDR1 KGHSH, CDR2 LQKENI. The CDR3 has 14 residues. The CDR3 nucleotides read TGTGCCAGCTCACCGACTAGCGGGGACTACGAGCAGTACTTC. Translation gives CASSPTSGDYEQYF.

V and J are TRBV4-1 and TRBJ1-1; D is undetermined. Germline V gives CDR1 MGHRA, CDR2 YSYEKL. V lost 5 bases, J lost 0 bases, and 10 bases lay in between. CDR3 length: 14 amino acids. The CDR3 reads CASSSTPLNTEAFF. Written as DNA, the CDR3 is TGCGCCAGCAGCTCCACACCTTTGAACACTGAAGCTTTCTTT.